The rows below give T cell receptor beta chains drawn from one sample of a study of T cells in localized non-small cell lung cancer. Using immunoSEQ multiplex PCR, the repertoire was profiled, and TCRdb retains in-frame clones only, with some absent. The table shows fewer than 90,000 clones, with 84% occurring only once. Sequencing used peripheral blood, obtained before any cancer treatment. These receptors all come from a man aged 40 to 69 with stage I lung adenocarcinoma. Both conserved end residues are part of each CDR3. D genes are given only for firm matches. The size field is filled for only some rows; it gives once, few, many or a size class.

. | TRBJ2-1 | . | TRBV5-6 | CASNMVNEQFF | TGTGCCAGCAACATGGTCAATGAGCAGTTCTTC
. | TRBJ1-2 | . | TRBV19 | CASRGDAGEEGYGYTF | TGTGCCAGTAGGGGGGACGCAGGGGAAGAAGGCTATGGCTACACCTTC
once | TRBJ1-6 | . | TRBV6-6 | CASSYSGGNNSPLHF | TGTGCCAGCAGTTACTCGGGGGGGAATAATTCACCCCTCCACTTT
. | TRBJ2-2 | . | TRBV6-6 | CASSYSSYTGELFF | TGTGCCAGCAGTTACTCTTCCTACACCGGGGAGCTGTTTTTT
. | TRBJ1-1 | TRBD1 | TRBV19 | CASSAGQSKTEAFF | TGTGCCAGTAGTGCGGGACAGTCGAAAACTGAAGCTTTCTTT
. | TRBJ2-3 | . | TRBV9 | CASSVQPSDTQYF | TGTGCCAGCAGCGTCCAACCCTCAGATACGCAGTATTTT
. | TRBJ2-1 | TRBD2 | TRBV9 | CASSARLADYNEQFF | TGTGCCAGCAGCGCCAGACTAGCGGACTACAATGAGCAGTTCTTC
few | TRBJ2-7 | TRBD2 | TRBV15 | CATSKGRLASGTPYEQYF | TGTGCCACCAGCAAGGGGCGCTTGGCTAGCGGGACACCCTACGAGCAGTACTTC
few | TRBJ1-3 | . | TRBV6-5 | CASSPTGYSGNTIYF | TGTGCCAGCAGTCCGACAGGATACTCTGGAAACACCATATATTTT
once | TRBJ2-3 | TRBD2 | TRBV5-4 | CASSSVAGATDTQYF | TGTGCCAGCAGCTCCGTAGCGGGGGCCACAGATACGCAGTATTTT
. | TRBJ2-3 | . | TRBV9 | CASSPRSLGTQTDTQYF | TGTGCCAGCAGCCCAAGGTCTCTGGGGACCCAAACAGATACGCAGTATTTT
. | TRBJ1-1 | . | TRBV5-6 | CASSFGGVNTEAFF | TGTGCCAGCAGCTTTGGGGGAGTGAACACTGAAGCTTTCTTT
. | TRBJ2-1 | . | TRBV29-1 | CSAGPLLASDEQFF | TGCAGCGCAGGACCTCTACTAGCCTCGGATGAGCAGTTCTTC
. | TRBJ2-7 | . | TRBV19 | CASSPPEAYEQYF | TGTGCCAGTAGTCCCCCGGAGGCCTACGAGCAGTACTTC
. | TRBJ2-2 | . | TRBV6-5 | CASTRGGTGELFF | TGTGCCAGCACCAGGGGAGGCACCGGGGAGCTGTTTTTT
. | TRBJ2-1 | TRBD2 | TRBV5-1 | CASSPTPGLGENEQFF | TGCGCCAGCAGCCCGACACCGGGACTAGGGGAGAATGAGCAGTTCTTC
. | TRBJ1-5 | . | TRBV6-5 | CASNVRGDSNQPQHF | TGTGCCAGCAATGTCCGGGGGGATAGCAATCAGCCCCAGCATTTT
. | TRBJ2-1 | TRBD2 | TRBV6-5 | CAAAGRLAAYNEQFF | TGTGCCGCCGCAGGTCGGCTAGCGGCTTACAATGAGCAGTTCTTC
. | TRBJ1-1 | . | TRBV18 | CASSIRPRVKNTEAFF | TGTGCCAGCTCAATCCGGCCTAGAGTAAAGAACACTGAAGCTTTCTTT
few | TRBJ2-2 | . | TRBV2 | CASRSGTGELFF | TGTGCCAGCAGGTCAGGGACCGGGGAGCTGTTTTTT
. | TRBJ2-7 | . | TRBV5-1 | CASSPRTSSSYEQYF | TGCGCCAGCAGCCCCCGGACTTCTAGCTCCTACGAGCAGTACTTC
few | TRBJ1-1 | . | TRBV19 | CASSSRPKGRMNTEAFF | TGTGCCAGTAGTTCCCGCCCTAAGGGACGGATGAACACTGAAGCTTTCTTT
. | TRBJ2-7 | TRBD1 | TRBV7-9 | CASSRGTGGRNEQYF | TGTGCCAGCAGCCGCGGGACAGGGGGCAGGAACGAGCAGTACTTC
. | TRBJ2-6 | TRBD2 | TRBV9 | CASSASILAGLSGANVLTF | TGTGCCAGCAGCGCCAGTATACTAGCGGGACTATCGGGGGCCAACGTCCTGACTTTC
. | TRBJ2-1 | . | TRBV14 | CASSPVVRYNEQFF | TGTGCCAGCAGCCCCGTTGTCCGCTACAATGAGCAGTTCTTC
. | TRBJ2-1 | . | TRBV27 | CASSQRWGDEQFF | TGTGCCAGCAGTCAGCGTTGGGGGGATGAGCAGTTCTTC
. | TRBJ1-5 | TRBD1 | TRBV19 | CASSADRAGASNQPQHF | TGTGCCAGTAGTGCGGACAGGGCCGGAGCTAGCAATCAGCCCCAGCATTTT
. | TRBJ2-1 | TRBD1 | TRBV5-1 | CASSGTGGTEQFF | TGCGCCAGCAGCGGGACAGGGGGGACTGAGCAGTTCTTC
. | TRBJ1-3 | TRBD1 | TRBV18 | CASSHGQGTGGNTIYF | TGTGCCAGCTCACACGGACAGGGAACGGGTGGAAACACCATATATTTT
once | TRBJ2-2 | . | TRBV29-1 | CSVKVPQGELFF | TGCAGCGTTAAGGTTCCGCAGGGGGAGCTGTTTTTT
. | TRBJ2-7 | TRBD1 | TRBV7-9 | CASSSSGTVYEQYF | TGTGCCAGCAGCTCCTCCGGGACAGTCTACGAGCAGTACTTC
. | TRBJ2-2 | TRBD1 | TRBV7-3 | CASSFDRGNTGELFF | TGTGCCAGCAGCTTCGACAGGGGGAACACCGGGGAGCTGTTTTTT
. | TRBJ1-2 | TRBD1 | TRBV2 | CASSLTGDGSYTF | TGTGCCAGCAGTCTTACAGGGGACGGTAGTTACACCTTC
once | TRBJ1-3 | . | TRBV2 | CASRADSTIYF | TGTGCCAGCAGGGCGGACAGCACCATATATTTT
. | TRBJ1-2 | TRBD1 | TRBV2 | CASRTGPTYGYTF | TGTGCCAGCAGGACAGGGCCTACCTATGGCTACACCTTC
. | TRBJ1-1 | . | TRBV4-1 | CASSPPGRDEAFF | TGCGCCAGCAGCCCGCCGGGACGGGATGAAGCTTTCTTT
. | TRBJ2-2 | . | TRBV10-2 | CASSDLHAGELFF | TGCGCCAGCAGTGATCTCCACGCCGGGGAGCTGTTTTTT